This is a list of T cell receptor beta chains from one sample in a study of shared clonotypes between healthy human individuals. Sequencing was performed with immunoSEQ multiplex PCR; in TCRdb, only in-frame clones are kept and a portion is missing. The sample shows some 1 million clones, approximately 76% of them seen only once. Material: memory CD4+ T cells sorted from blood. Every receptor here comes from a man aged 18 to 30 in good health. Both conserved end residues are part of each CDR3. Each record gives: V gene, D gene, J gene, clone size, CDR3 protein, CDR3 DNA. The D gene is left open where the match is weak. Clone size is stated in some rows and not others, as once, few, many or a class when expanded.

TRBV7-8	TRBD2	TRBJ2-7	-	CASSYGLAGPYEQYF	TGTGCCAGCAGTTACGGACTAGCGGGTCCCTACGAGCAGTACTTC
TRBV5-1	TRBD1	TRBJ2-1	once	CASSLSDRARTNEQFF	TGCGCCAGCAGCCTATCCGACAGGGCGAGGACAAATGAGCAGTTCTTC
TRBV2	-	TRBJ2-4	once	CASSENREDIQYF	TGTGCCAGCAGTGAAAACAGGGAGGACATTCAGTACTTC
TRBV30	-	TRBJ2-3	-	CAWSGGQSTDTQYF	TGTGCCTGGAGTGGGGGTCAGAGCACAGATACGCAGTATTTT
TRBV7-2	TRBD2	TRBJ2-7	-	CASSLGSSGRVSIEQYF	TGTGCCAGCAGCTTAGGGTCTAGCGGGAGGGTCTCTATCGAGCAGTACTTC
TRBV28	-	TRBJ2-7	-	CASTPSMGSKPSYEQYF	TGTGCCAGCACCCCTTCCATGGGGTCGAAACCCTCCTACGAGCAGTACTTC
TRBV6-1	-	TRBJ2-2	-	CASTRDVNTGELFF	TGTGCCAGCACCAGGGACGTCAACACCGGGGAGCTGTTTTTT
TRBV7-9	TRBD1	TRBJ1-4	-	CAGQVLNEKLFF	TGTGCCGGACAGGTTCTTAATGAAAAACTGTTTTTT
TRBV7-2	TRBD2	TRBJ2-2	many	CASSSQLAGVAGELFF	TGTGCCAGCAGCTCCCAGCTAGCGGGAGTTGCAGGGGAGCTGTTTTTT
TRBV19	-	TRBJ2-5	-	CASSMQGTGTQYF	TGTGCCAGTAGTATGCAGGGAACGGGGACCCAGTACTTC
TRBV19	-	TRBJ2-2	many	CASSTLLTGELFF	TGTGCCAGTAGTACACTCCTCACCGGGGAGCTGTTTTTT
TRBV6-1	-	TRBJ1-5	-	CASSEAGGGQPQHF	TGTGCCAGCAGTGAAGCAGGGGGAGGCCAGCCCCAGCATTTT
TRBV11-2	-	TRBJ2-1	many	CASSGYSGVSEQFF	TGTGCCAGCAGCGGATATAGTGGGGTCTCCGAGCAGTTCTTC
TRBV2	-	TRBJ1-3	-	CASTGGLNSGNTIYF	TGTGCCAGCACCGGGGGACTGAACTCTGGAAACACCATATATTTT
TRBV6-5	-	TRBJ2-7	once	CASRPSSYEQYF	TGTGCCAGCAGACCCTCTAGCTACGAGCAGTACTTC
TRBV5-1	TRBD2	TRBJ2-6	-	CASSPTASGSVSGANVLTF	TGCGCCAGCAGCCCGACGGCTAGCGGGAGCGTTTCTGGGGCCAACGTCCTGACTTTC
TRBV9	-	TRBJ1-5	-	CASSVGDQGMWNGNQPQHF	TGTGCCAGCAGCGTAGGTGACCAAGGGATGTGGAATGGAAATCAGCCCCAGCATTTT
TRBV7-2	-	TRBJ2-7	-	CASSFQGFEQYF	TGTGCCAGCAGCTTCCAGGGTTTCGAGCAGTACTTC
TRBV5-1	-	TRBJ2-2	-	CASRVPSGTEATGELFF	TGCGCCAGCAGGGTCCCCTCAGGGACTGAGGCCACCGGGGAGCTGTTTTTT
TRBV19	-	TRBJ1-4	once	CASSISQAWGEKLFF	TGTGCCAGTAGTATTAGCCAGGCCTGGGGTGAAAAACTGTTTTTT
TRBV4-3	TRBD2	TRBJ2-5	-	CASSQAAGGQETQYF	TGCGCCAGCAGCCAAGCGGCGGGAGGGCAAGAGACCCAGTACTTC
TRBV12-5	-	TRBJ2-7	-	CASGVSSGFYEQYF	TGTGCTAGTGGTGTATCTTCTGGGTTCTACGAGCAGTACTTC